The 20 T cell receptor beta chains below all came from one sample that was sequenced in a study of T cell changes during pregnancy in multiple sclerosis. Some clones are missing from TCRdb's copy, which holds only in-frame ones; the method was immunoSEQ multiplex PCR. Among 95,000 to 100,000 clones listed, about 91% were seen once. Source: peripheral blood, taken in the second trimester of pregnancy. These receptors all come from a female donor with multiple sclerosis, enrolled in a pregnancy study.

This chain connects TRBV15 to TRBJ2-7; unclear D gene. The V end was cut by 6 bases, the J end by 6 bases, with 12 bases between. The CDR3 extends over 12 amino acids. Germline values: CDR1 LNHNV, CDR2 YYDKDF (reference sequence). The DNA for the CDR3 is TGTGCCACCAGTACCCGGAGAGGCGAGCAGTACTTC. This encodes CATSTRRGEQYF.

The rearrangement links TRBV27 to TRBJ2-6, with D perhaps TRBD1 (5 bases). Looked up from germline, CDR1 is MNHEY and CDR2 is SMNVEV (reference sequence). V was trimmed by 3 bases and J by 1 base, leaving 16 bases between them. This CDR3 has 18 amino acids. This CDR3 is CASSFLGQGRSGANVLTF. CDR3 in DNA: TGTGCCAGCAGTTTTCTAGGGCAGGGTAGGTCTGGGGCCAACGTCCTGACTTTC.

The CDR3 DNA follows: TGTGCCAGCAGCGGCTTAGGGGCCTACGAGCAGTACTTC. It codes for CASSGLGAYEQYF. The rearrangement joins TRBV5-4 to TRBJ2-7, with D possibly matching TRBD1 (5 bases). V was cut by 4 bases and J by 2 bases, with 10 bases left in between. CDR1 and CDR2 (germline): SGHNT, YYREEE (reference sequence). The CDR3 totals 13 residues. The whole variable domain, remainder taken from reference TRBV5-4 and TRBJ2-7, is ETGVTQSPTHLIKTRGQQVTLRCSSQSGHNTVSWYQQALGQGPQFIFQYYREEENGRGNFPPRFSGLQFPNYSSELNVNALELDDSALYLCASSGLGAYEQYFGPGTRLTVT.

V and J are TRBV25-1 and TRBJ2-7; 7 bases are shared with TRBD2. V gave up 6 bases and J gave up 4 bases; unmatched junction bases: 9. This CDR3 region has 14 residues. CDR1 is MGHDK and CDR2 is SYGVNS in the germline V gene. CDR3 sequence: CASRREGFFYEQYF. CDR3 coding DNA: TGTGCCAGCAGGAGGGAGGGGTTTTTTTACGAGCAGTACTTC.

The V gene is TRBV10-2, the J gene TRBJ2-7; 8 bases align to TRBD1. The CDR3 is made up of 13 amino acids. With V trimmed by 6 bases and J by 4 bases, 5 bases remained unmatched. Per germline, CDR1 WSHSY and CDR2 SAAADI. Here the CDR3 reads CASSWTGMYEQYF. The CDR3 DNA sequence: TGCGCCAGCAGCTGGACAGGGATGTACGAGCAGTACTTC.

The genes are TRBV7-2 and TRBJ2-7; 7 nucleotides line up with TRBD1. V dropped 7 bases and J dropped 3; count of bases not matched to a gene: 12. The CDR3 runs to 15 residues. Germline values: CDR1 SGHTA, CDR2 FQGNSA. This CDR3 is CASTRSTGSSYEQYF. The CDR3 bases are TGTGCCAGCACCCGGTCGACAGGGAGTAGCTACGAGCAGTACTTC.

The chain has TRBV6-5 and TRBJ2-7, with TRBD2 as a possible D gene (6 bases). The CDR3 runs 14 residues. Germline loops: CDR1 MNHEY, CDR2 SVGAGI. V lost 3 bases, J lost 4 bases, and 13 bases lay in between. CDR3 loop: CASSYRTTGYEQYF. The CDR3 DNA is TGTGCCAGCAGTTATAGGACTACGGGGTACGAGCAGTACTTC.

This chain links TRBV6-1 with TRBJ1-5; 8 nucleotides match TRBD1. The V and J ends lost 6 bases and 1 base, in that order; junction bases with no gene match: 5. Germline V CDR1 and CDR2: MNHNS, SASEGT. CDR3 length: 15 amino acids. CDR3 in amino acids: CASRLQGVSNQPQHF. Written as DNA, the CDR3 is TGTGCCAGCAGGCTACAGGGGGTCAGCAATCAGCCCCAGCATTTT.

The CDR3 spells CASRRQGTNTGELFF. The CDR3 DNA reads TGTGCCAGCAGGCGACAGGGGACGAACACCGGGGAGCTGTTTTTT. The genes are TRBV2 and TRBJ2-2; 8 bases are a match to TRBD1. The CDR3 is 15 amino acids. J gave up 0 bases and V 6 bases, and 3 bases lay outside the gene matches. Looked up from germline, CDR1 is SNHLY and CDR2 is FYNNEI. Full variable domain (rest looked up from reference TRBV2 and TRBJ2-2): EPEVTQTPSHQVTQMGQEVILRCVPISNHLYFYWYRQILGQKVEFLVSFYNNEISEKSEIFDDQFSVERPDGSNFTLKIRSTKLEDSAMYFCASRRQGTNTGELFFGEGSRLTVL.

The chain combines TRBV5-6 with TRBJ1-2; D is uncertain. This CDR3 region has 18 residues. Germline lookup yields CDR1 SGHDT and CDR2 YYEEEE. V gave up 1 base and J gave up 0 bases, with 19 bases separating them. The CDR3 sequence: CASSLLLRPHQPNYGYTF. The DNA of the CDR3 is TGTGCCAGCAGCTTGTTACTGAGGCCCCACCAACCTAACTATGGCTACACCTTC.

Here the CDR3 reads CASSQGVRRTGLLAKNIQYF. CDR3 in DNA: TGTGCCAGCAGCCAAGGGGTTCGGCGGACAGGCCTACTAGCCAAAAACATTCAGTACTTC. The chain joins TRBV4-2 to TRBJ2-4, with 7 bases aligning to TRBD1. J lost 0 bases, V lost 1 base, and 15 bases had no gene match. CDR1 and CDR2 from the germline V gene are LGHNA and YNFKEQ. The CDR3 extends over 20 amino acids.

This chain joins TRBV28 and TRBJ2-1, with 10 bases lining up with TRBD2. Germline V gene lookup returns CDR1 MDHEN and CDR2 SYDVKM. V lost 7 bases to trimming and J lost 1 base; unmatched junction nucleotides: 1. The CDR3 is made up of 14 amino acids. The DNA for the CDR3 is TGTGCCAGCACTAGCGGGAGTTCCTACAATGAGCAGTTCTTC. Translation: CASTSGSSYNEQFF.

This chain uses TRBV19 with TRBJ2-7, with 9 nucleotides matching TRBD2. Germline V gene sequence: CDR1 LNHDA, CDR2 SQIVND (reference sequence). This CDR3 region has 15 residues. Losses at the gene ends were 6 bases for V and 5 bases for J; bases not matched to a gene: 11. The chain's CDR3 is CASSNIAGVGNEQYF. In nucleotides, the CDR3 is TGTGCCAGTAGCAATATAGCGGGAGTAGGGAACGAGCAGTACTTC.

CDR3 in amino acids: CASSYNYDRVGEKLFF. CDR3 DNA: TGTGCCAGCAGTTATAATTACGACAGGGTTGGTGAAAAACTGTTTTTT. V gene TRBV6-5 combines with J gene TRBJ1-4; 7 bases are shared with TRBD1. The CDR3 has 16 residues. The V segment lost 3 bases and the J segment 7 bases; nucleotides outside the gene matches: 11. Germline-derived CDR1 and CDR2 are MNHEY and SVGAGI.

The chain recombines TRBV6-6 with TRBJ2-1; 7 positions agree with TRBD2. This CDR3 is built from 15 residues. In germline, CDR1 is MNHNY, CDR2 SVGAGI (reference sequence). The V and J ends lost 6 bases and 1 base, in that order; junction bases with no gene match: 6. CDR3 in amino acids: CASRYGLGSYNEQFF. CDR3 DNA sequence: TGTGCCAGCAGATATGGACTAGGATCCTACAATGAGCAGTTCTTC.

Worth noting for this clone: The sample carries other DNA sequences with the same CDR3. The gene calls are TRBV5-1 and TRBJ2-5, with TRBD2 matching 11 bases. With 0 bases clipped from V and 1 base from J, the junction kept 2 bases outside the gene matches. The CDR3 contains 16 residues. Germline CDR1 is SGHRS and CDR2 is YFSETQ. The CDR3 sequence: CASSLVGTSGQETQYF. In DNA form, the CDR3 reads TGCGCCAGCAGCTTGGTAGGGACTAGCGGCCAAGAGACCCAGTACTTC.

The chain carries TRBV11-2 and TRBJ2-7; D is perhaps TRBD2 (5 bases). Germline CDR1 reads SGHAT; CDR2 reads FQNNGV. The CDR3 covers 12 residues. V gave up 11 bases and J gave up 5 bases, with 16 bases separating them. The chain's CDR3 is CAGRDYSDEQYF. In DNA, the CDR3 is TGTGCCGGTAGAGACTATTCCGACGAGCAGTACTTC.

The chain recombines TRBV19 with TRBJ2-7; 8 nucleotides agree with TRBD2. V trimming: 5 bases; J trimming: 2 bases; junction bases outside the gene matches: 8. This CDR3 is built from 15 residues. Germline V gene lookup returns CDR1 LNHDA and CDR2 SQIVND (reference sequence). CDR3 coding DNA: TGTGCCAGTAGTCCCGTAGCGGGATCACCCTACGAGCAGTACTTC. This translates into CASSPVAGSPYEQYF.

For the CDR3, the DNA is TGTGCCAGCAGTTACGGGATAGAGACCCAGTACTTC. Translating gives CASSYGIETQYF. The genes are TRBV28 and TRBJ2-5, with D maybe TRBD2 (5 bases). Germline lookup yields CDR1 MDHEN and CDR2 SYDVKM. V gave up 4 bases and J gave up 4 bases, with 7 bases separating them. The CDR3 runs to 12 residues.

As to this clone: This same CDR3 is encoded by further DNA sequences in the sample. The V gene is TRBV29-1, the J gene TRBJ1-1; weak D call: TRBD1 (5 bases). Germline V gives CDR1 SQVTM, CDR2 ANQGSEA. There are 12 residues in the CDR3. Trimming removed 4 bases at V and 0 bases at J, with 6 bases between. The CDR3, as DNA: TGCAGCGTTGGACAGATGAACACTGAAGCTTTCTTT. Residues: CSVGQMNTEAFF.